A single sample is the source of the 29 T cell receptor beta chains below, sequenced in a study of low-dose radiotherapy and immunotherapy resistance in tumors. TRAV and TRBV primers primed cDNA for both TCRalpha and TCRbeta. Amplification, which lasted 15 to 20 PCR cycles, used a constant-region primer and V-primer adapter to amplify TCRs. TCRdb passed the reads through MiXCR, listing each CDR3 protein once. The profile covers 75,000 to 95,000 distinct CDR3 sequences, with approximately 22% appearing a single time and roughly 12% taken by the ten largest. Regarding time point: after trial treatment. Treatment here: LDRT plus nivolumab, ipilimumab, low-dose cyclophosphamide and aspirin (RACIN trial). Specimen: PBMCs, collected after low-dose radiotherapy plus immunotherapy. The receptors shown here come from a female donor with ovarian cancer.

This chain connects TRBV11-2 to TRBJ2-2; D not resolved. Looked up from germline, CDR1 is SGHAT and CDR2 is FQNNGV. With 5 bases removed from V and 1 base from J, the gap between germline ends came to 8 bases. The CDR3 has 14 amino acids. The CDR3, as DNA: TGTGCCAGCAGCCCTCAGCTGAACACCGGGGAGCTGTTTTTT. It yields the protein CASSPQLNTGELFF.

This chain uses TRBV19 with TRBJ1-1, with a tentative D call TRBD1 (5 bases). Trimming stripped 7 bases from V and 4 bases from J, with 31 bases between. This CDR3 region has 19 residues. Germline CDR1 reads LNHDA; CDR2 reads SQIVND (reference sequence). The CDR3 sequence: CASTRPGFIGAPGGTEAFF. As DNA, the CDR3 is TGTGCCAGTACCCGGCCAGGGTTCATTGGGGCCCCGGGTGGCACTGAAGCTTTCTTT.

The chain has TRBV2 and TRBJ1-1; D unresolved. Trimming cost V 10 bases and J 0 bases, with 15 bases left between them. Germline assignment: CDR1 SNHLY and CDR2 FYNNEI. The CDR3 spans 14 residues. The CDR3 protein is CANSPQYMNTEAFF. CDR3 bases: TGTGCCAACAGCCCACAATACATGAACACTGAAGCTTTCTTT.

A note on this clonotype: The likely explanation is a read error, given a far larger clone one base away. This rearrangement joins TRBV6-1 to TRBJ2-7, with D possibly TRBD2 on 5 matching bases. CDR3 length equals 14 residues. Germline V gene data show CDR1 as MNHNS and CDR2 as SASEGT. CDR3 sequence reads: CVSSSGGGRYEQYF. CDR3 DNA: TGTGTCAGCAGCTCCGGCGGAGGCCGTTACGAGCAGTACTTC.

The J gene is TRBJ2-1, the V gene TRBV3-1, with TRBD2 as a possible D gene (5 bases). Germline CDR1 LGHDT, CDR2 YNNKEL (reference sequence). This CDR3 has 13 amino acids. Trimming pared 1 base from V and 8 bases from J, leaving 9 bases between. The CDR3 sequence: CASSQATGYEQFF. The CDR3 DNA reads as TGTGCCAGCAGCCAAGCCACGGGGTATGAGCAGTTCTTC.

This clonotype was counted a few times. Only one base separates this from a far larger clonotype, so it likely reflects a read error. The chain carries TRBV27 and TRBJ2-7; 10 nucleotides agree with TRBD2. The CDR3 is made up of 18 amino acids. CDR1 MNHEY and CDR2 SMNVEV come from the germline V gene (reference sequence). The ends lost 0 bases at V and 7 bases at J; junction bases unmatched: 15. DNA for the CDR3: TGTGCCAGCAGTTTATCTCCGCGGGCTAGCGGGAGATACAATGAGCAGTACTTC. Its protein product is CASSLSPRASGRYNEQYF.

This clonotype was counted at least ten times. The chain employs TRBV29-1 and TRBJ1-2; D gene ambiguous. The V end lost 5 bases, the J end lost 2 bases, and 6 bases lay between the germline ends. From germline, CDR1 is SQVTM and CDR2 ANQGSEA. The CDR3 is 11 amino acids. The CDR3 reads CSVLLNYGYTF. The DNA for the CDR3 is TGCAGCGTTCTTCTAAACTATGGCTACACCTTC.

This clonotype appeared many times. V usage is TRBV20-1 and J usage is TRBJ1-6; a possible D gene is TRBD1 (5 bases). This CDR3 is built from 14 residues. Germline V gene lookup returns CDR1 DFQATT and CDR2 SNEGSKA (reference sequence). V lost 0 bases and J 9 bases, leaving 12 bases between the germline ends. DNA of the CDR3: TGCAGTGCTAGAGATCAGGGTTTGACTTCACCCCTCCACTTT. This gives the protein CSARDQGLTSPLHF.

Ten or more counts support this clonotype. The V and J genes are TRBV6-2 or TRBV6-3 and TRBJ2-2; D gene ambiguous. Per the germline V gene, CDR1 is MNHEY and CDR2 is SVGEGT. The CDR3 sequence is 14 residues long. Trimming left V 3 bases short and J 6 bases short, with 11 bases between. The CDR3 DNA is TGTGCCAGCAGTTATATTGGGGTATCCGGGGAGCTGTTTTTT. Translated, it gives CASSYIGVSGELFF.

Remarks on this clonotype: A read error likely explains this, since a far larger clone differs by one base. The chain couples TRBV7-6 to TRBJ2-5; D may be TRBD2 (5 bases). Germline lookup yields CDR1 SGHVS and CDR2 FNYEAQ. The CDR3 loop spans 15 amino acids. CDR3 protein: CASSPHGNLPQTQDF. DNA for the CDR3: TGTGCCAGCAGCCCTCACGGGAACCTCCCCCAGACCCAGGACTTC.

This clonotype appeared many times. The chain employs TRBV24-1 and TRBJ2-4; 8 nucleotides align to TRBD1. V lost 7 bases to trimming and J lost 5 bases; unmatched junction nucleotides: 9. This CDR3 has 15 amino acids. The germline V gene has CDR1 KGHDR and CDR2 SFDVKD. Here the CDR3 reads CATRGNDRGENIQYF. The CDR3 nucleotides read TGTGCCACCAGGGGGAATGACAGGGGAGAAAACATTCAGTACTTC.

In its sample, this clonotype was seen once. It differs at one base from a far larger clone, so likely a read error. This rearrangement joins TRBV6-6 to TRBJ2-1, with 7 nucleotides matching TRBD2. There are 15 residues in the CDR3. The junction had 14 bases not matched to a gene; V was cut back by 5 bases and J by 10 bases. Germline CDR1 and CDR2: MNHNY and SVGAGI (reference sequence). The CDR3 spells CASSRLRTRDHEQFF. DNA for the CDR3: TGTGCCAGCAGTCGTCTGCGGACTAGGGACCACGAGCAGTTCTTC.

This clonotype was recorded at least ten times. The chain carries TRBV4-1 and TRBJ2-3; a possible D gene is TRBD2 (5 bases). The CDR3 consists of 18 residues. Trimming removed 1 base from V and 1 base from J, with 18 bases in between. The germline CDR1 and CDR2 sequences are MGHRA and YSYEKL. CDR3 in amino acids: CASSQGVVGGSRTDTQYF. The CDR3, as DNA: TGCGCCAGCAGCCAAGGTGTGGTCGGCGGGTCACGCACAGATACGCAGTATTTT.

The chain carries TRBV3-1 and TRBJ1-2; possibly TRBD1 for D (5 bases). Trimming stripped 0 bases from V and 4 bases from J, with 12 bases between. The CDR3 is made up of 15 amino acids. Germline CDR1 is LGHDT and CDR2 is YNNKEL (reference sequence). CDR3 nucleotide sequence: TGTGCCAGCAGCCAAGAAAGGCAGGGATTCTATGGCTACACCTTC. Translation gives CASSQERQGFYGYTF.

The chain carries TRBV6-6 and TRBJ2-3, with TRBD1 identical over 7 bases. With V trimmed by 0 bases and J by 2 bases, 14 bases remained unmatched. Per the germline V gene, CDR1 is MNHNY and CDR2 is SVGAGI (reference sequence). The length of the CDR3 is 19 residues. The CDR3 sequence: CASSYSTDPGTADTDTQYF. CDR3 nucleotide sequence: TGTGCCAGCAGTTACTCGACGGACCCCGGGACAGCCGACACAGATACGCAGTATTTT.

About this clonotype itself: A far larger clone is a single base away, which makes a read error likely. This chain joins TRBV5-1 and TRBJ2-7, with 10 bases that match TRBD1. CDR1 is SGHRS and CDR2 is YFSETQ in the germline V gene. Germline trimming cut 1 base from V and 7 bases from J; bases unmatched to any gene: 14. The CDR3 runs 17 residues. CDR3 sequence (DNA): TGCGCCAGCAGCTTGTGGGGCGGGACAGGGGCCTACAATGAGCAGTACTTC. This translates into CASSLWGGTGAYNEQYF.

This clonotype was observed many times. This chain uses TRBV2 with TRBJ1-1; D is uncertain. In germline, CDR1 is SNHLY, CDR2 FYNNEI. V shed 3 bases and J shed 2 bases, with 10 bases lying between them. This CDR3 has 14 residues. The CDR3 here is CASSDGGFNTEAFF. DNA for the CDR3: TGTGCCAGCAGTGATGGAGGCTTTAACACTGAAGCTTTCTTT.

The chain is built from TRBV7-2 and TRBJ2-3; 7 bases map to TRBD2. Germline assignment: CDR1 SGHTA and CDR2 FQGNSA. V dropped 1 base and J dropped 1; count of bases not matched to a gene: 5. The CDR3 is 16 amino acids. The CDR3 loop reads CASSLVARGGTDTQYF. CDR3 DNA sequence: TGTGCCAGCAGCTTAGTGGCCCGGGGGGGCACAGATACGCAGTATTTT.

This clonotype occurred many times. The chain employs TRBV5-1 and TRBJ1-1; the D is unclear. The ends were cut back, 4 bases at V and 6 bases at J, with 13 bases in the middle. This CDR3 is built from 13 residues. CDR1 is SGHRS, CDR2 YFSETQ, per germline. The CDR3 nucleotides read TGCGCCAGCAGCAACGGACGGTTCGCTGAAGCTTTCTTT. It is translated as CASSNGRFAEAFF.

As concerns this clonotype: It is likely a read error: a sequence one base away is far more abundant. The chain joins TRBV28 to TRBJ2-2, with D possibly TRBD1 on 6 matching bases. The V gene's germline CDR1 is MDHEN and CDR2 SYDVKM. The CDR3 is made up of 15 amino acids. The CDR3 sequence is CASSRYTGLSGELLF. The CDR3 DNA follows: TGTGCCAGCAGTCGGTACACAGGGTTGTCCGGGGAGCTGCTTTTT.

This clonotype was detected ten times or more. This sequence joins TRBV3-1 and TRBJ2-1; either TRBD1 or TRBD2 may supply D (5 bases each). This CDR3 has 16 residues. Germline loops: CDR1 LGHDT, CDR2 YNNKEL (reference sequence). The ends were cut back, 1 base at V and 8 bases at J, with 18 bases in the middle. The CDR3 reads CASSQARGSGSDEQFF. CDR3 DNA: TGTGCCAGCAGCCAAGCGAGGGGCTCCGGATCCGATGAGCAGTTCTTC.

The table lists this clonotype with many counts. The gene calls are TRBV4-3 and TRBJ2-2; maybe TRBD2 (5 bases). The CDR3 sequence is 16 residues long. Germline V gene lookup returns CDR1 LGHNA and CDR2 YSLEER. V shed 1 base and J shed 1 base, with 10 bases lying between them. The CDR3, as DNA: TGCGCCAGCAGCCAAGCGGTCGAGGGGAACACCGGGGAGCTGTTTTTT. This encodes CASSQAVEGNTGELFF.

This clonotype occurred many times. The V call is TRBV5-1, the J call TRBJ2-7, with a tentative D call TRBD2 (6 bases). Looked up from germline, CDR1 is SGHRS and CDR2 is YFSETQ. Trimming left V 0 bases short and J 3 bases short, with 13 bases between. The CDR3 has 15 amino acids. In nucleotides, the CDR3 is TGCGCCAGCAGCTTGGCCGGCGGGATTTTCTACGAGCAGTACTTC. The encoded protein is CASSLAGGIFYEQYF.

In this sample, this clonotype turned up many times. This sequence joins TRBV7-3 and TRBJ2-2; the D gene is possibly TRBD2 (7 bases). CDR3 length: 17 amino acids. The germline V gene encodes CDR1 SGHTA and CDR2 FQGTGA. Deletions cut 7 bases from V and 4 bases from J, with 22 bases between. The CDR3: CASTTSSSGGGTGELFF. In DNA form, the CDR3 reads TGTGCCAGCACCACTTCCTCTAGCGGAGGGGGCACCGGGGAGCTGTTTTTT.

This clonotype was observed many times. This chain links TRBV7-6 with TRBJ1-3, with D possibly being TRBD1 (6 bases). Trimming shortened V by 0 bases and J by 0 bases, and 9 bases separated the two germline ends. Germline CDR1 and CDR2: SGHVS and FNYEAQ. The CDR3 contains 16 residues. Here the CDR3 DNA reads TGTGCCAGCAGCTTAGCGCCGGGGGCCTCTGGAAACACCATATATTTT. Translated, it gives CASSLAPGASGNTIYF.

There are many counts of this clonotype. The rearrangement uses TRBV5-1 and TRBJ1-5; no clear D gene. The germline CDR1 and CDR2 sequences are SGHRS and YFSETQ. The CDR3 is made up of 14 amino acids. V was shortened by 4 bases and J by 2 bases, with 10 bases between the two germline ends. The CDR3 reads CASSPAGGNQPQHF. The CDR3 DNA reads TGCGCCAGCAGCCCAGCGGGAGGCAATCAGCCCCAGCATTTT.

This clonotype has ten or more counts. One end of the junction varies from germline; a read error may be responsible. This chain connects TRBV5-1 to TRBJ1-5, with D uncertain. CDR1 and CDR2 (germline): SGHRS, YFSETQ. The CDR3 loop spans 15 amino acids. The CDR3 here is CASSLGGYSNQPQHF. The CDR3 nucleotides are TGTGCCAGCAGCTTGGGCGGTTATAGCAATCAGCCCCAGCATTTT.

Many counts were recorded for this clonotype. The J gene is TRBJ1-2, the V gene TRBV6-2 or TRBV6-3, with 7 bases matching TRBD1. Trimming at V came to 2 bases and at J to 3 bases, leaving 12 bases not matched to a gene. Per germline, CDR1 MNHEY and CDR2 SVGEGT. The CDR3 contains 17 residues. CDR3: CASSYQTGWTKDYGYTF. The CDR3 DNA sequence: TGTGCCAGCAGTTACCAGACAGGGTGGACGAAGGACTATGGCTACACCTTC.

In its sample, this clonotype was seen many times. The J gene is TRBJ1-1, the V gene TRBV19; weak D call: TRBD1 (6 bases). Germline CDR1 is LNHDA and CDR2 is SQIVND (reference sequence). This CDR3 comprises 14 residues. Trimming stripped 6 bases from V and 1 base from J, with 12 bases between. The CDR3 reads CASSQRQENTEAFF. The CDR3 DNA reads as TGTGCCAGTAGCCAACGACAGGAGAACACTGAAGCTTTCTTT. The complete variable domain, with remaining parts taken from reference TRBV19 and TRBJ1-1, reads DGGITQSPKYLFRKEGQNVTLSCEQNLNHDAMYWYRQDPGQGLRLIYYSQIVNDFQKGDIAEGYSVSREKKESFPLTVTSAQKNPTAFYLCASSQRQENTEAFFGQGTRLTVV.